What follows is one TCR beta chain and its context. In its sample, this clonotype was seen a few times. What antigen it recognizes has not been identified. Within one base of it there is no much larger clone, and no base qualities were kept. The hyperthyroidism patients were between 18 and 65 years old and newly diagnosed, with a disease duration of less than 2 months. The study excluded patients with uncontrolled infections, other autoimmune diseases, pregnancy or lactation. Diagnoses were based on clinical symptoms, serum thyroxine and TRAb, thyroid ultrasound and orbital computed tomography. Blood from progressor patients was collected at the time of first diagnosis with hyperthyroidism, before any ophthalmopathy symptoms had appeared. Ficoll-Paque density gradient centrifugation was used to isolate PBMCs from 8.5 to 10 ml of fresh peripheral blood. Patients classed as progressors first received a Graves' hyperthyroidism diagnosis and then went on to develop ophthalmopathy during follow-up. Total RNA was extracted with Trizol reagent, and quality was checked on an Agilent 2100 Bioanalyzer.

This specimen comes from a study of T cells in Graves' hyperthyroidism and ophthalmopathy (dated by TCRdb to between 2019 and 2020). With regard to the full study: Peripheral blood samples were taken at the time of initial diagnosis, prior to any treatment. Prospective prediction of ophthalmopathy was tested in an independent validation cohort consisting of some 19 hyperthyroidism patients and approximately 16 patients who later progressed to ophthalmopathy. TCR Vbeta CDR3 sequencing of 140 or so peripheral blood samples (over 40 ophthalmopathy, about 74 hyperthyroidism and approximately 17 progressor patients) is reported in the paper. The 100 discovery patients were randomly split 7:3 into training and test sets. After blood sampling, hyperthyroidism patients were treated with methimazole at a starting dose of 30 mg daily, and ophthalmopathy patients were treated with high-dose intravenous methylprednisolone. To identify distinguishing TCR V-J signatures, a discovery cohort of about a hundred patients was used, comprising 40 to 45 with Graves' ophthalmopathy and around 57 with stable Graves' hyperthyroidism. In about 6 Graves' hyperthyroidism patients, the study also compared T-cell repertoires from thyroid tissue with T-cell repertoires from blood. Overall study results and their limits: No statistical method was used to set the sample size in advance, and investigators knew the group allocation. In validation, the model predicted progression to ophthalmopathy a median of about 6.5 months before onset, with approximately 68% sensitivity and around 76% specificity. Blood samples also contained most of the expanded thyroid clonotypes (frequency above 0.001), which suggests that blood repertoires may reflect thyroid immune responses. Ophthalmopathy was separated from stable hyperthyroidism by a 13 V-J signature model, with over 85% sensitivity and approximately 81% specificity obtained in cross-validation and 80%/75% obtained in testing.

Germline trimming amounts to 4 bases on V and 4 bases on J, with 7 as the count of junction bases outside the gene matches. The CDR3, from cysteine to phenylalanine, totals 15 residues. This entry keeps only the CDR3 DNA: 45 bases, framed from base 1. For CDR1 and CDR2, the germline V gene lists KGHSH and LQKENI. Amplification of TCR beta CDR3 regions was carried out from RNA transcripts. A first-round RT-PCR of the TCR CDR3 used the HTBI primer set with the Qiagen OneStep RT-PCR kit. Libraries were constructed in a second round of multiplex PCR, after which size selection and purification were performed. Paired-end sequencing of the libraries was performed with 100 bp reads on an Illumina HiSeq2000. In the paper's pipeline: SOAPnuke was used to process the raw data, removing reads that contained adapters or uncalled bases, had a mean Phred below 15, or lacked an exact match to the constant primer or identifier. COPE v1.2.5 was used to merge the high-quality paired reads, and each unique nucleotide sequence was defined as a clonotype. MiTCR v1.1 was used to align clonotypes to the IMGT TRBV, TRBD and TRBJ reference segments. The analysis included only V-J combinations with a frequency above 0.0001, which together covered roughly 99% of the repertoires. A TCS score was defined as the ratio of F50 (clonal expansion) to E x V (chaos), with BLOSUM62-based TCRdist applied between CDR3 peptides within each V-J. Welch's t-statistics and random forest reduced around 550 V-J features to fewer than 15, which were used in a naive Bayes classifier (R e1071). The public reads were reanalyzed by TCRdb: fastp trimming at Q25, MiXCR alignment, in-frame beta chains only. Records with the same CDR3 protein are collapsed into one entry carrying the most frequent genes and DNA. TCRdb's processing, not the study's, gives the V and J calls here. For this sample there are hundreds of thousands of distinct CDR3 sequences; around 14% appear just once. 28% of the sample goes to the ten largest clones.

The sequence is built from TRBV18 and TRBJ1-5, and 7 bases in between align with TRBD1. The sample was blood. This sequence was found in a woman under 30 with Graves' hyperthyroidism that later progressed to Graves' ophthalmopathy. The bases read TGTGCCAGCTCACAGACCGGGACAGTTAATCAGCCCCAGCATTTT. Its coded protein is CASSQTGTVNQPQHF.